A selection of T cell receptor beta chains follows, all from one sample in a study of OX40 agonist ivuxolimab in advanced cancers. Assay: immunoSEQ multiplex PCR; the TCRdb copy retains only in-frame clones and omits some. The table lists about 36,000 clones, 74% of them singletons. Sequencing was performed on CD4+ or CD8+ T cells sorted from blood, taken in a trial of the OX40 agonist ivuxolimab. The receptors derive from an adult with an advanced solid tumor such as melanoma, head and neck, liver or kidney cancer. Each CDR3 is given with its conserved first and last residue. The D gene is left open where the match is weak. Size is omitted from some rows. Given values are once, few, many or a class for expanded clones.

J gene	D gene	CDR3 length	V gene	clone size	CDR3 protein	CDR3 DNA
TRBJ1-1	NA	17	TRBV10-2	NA	CASRGAGPEIMNTEAFF	TGCGCCAGCAGGGGGGCCGGGCCAGAGATCATGAACACTGAAGCTTTCTTT
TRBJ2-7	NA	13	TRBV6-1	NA	CASSEHRDYEQYF	TGTGCCAGCAGTGAACACAGGGACTACGAGCAGTACTTC
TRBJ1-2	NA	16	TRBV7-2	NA	CASSLPTGRWDYGYTF	TGTGCCAGCAGCCTCCCAACAGGGCGTTGGGACTATGGCTACACCTTC
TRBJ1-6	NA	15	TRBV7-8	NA	CASSPRDGVNSPLHF	TGTGCCAGCAGCCCCCGGGACGGGGTAAATTCACCCCTCCACTTT
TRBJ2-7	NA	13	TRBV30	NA	CAWRSWGEYEQYF	TGTGCCTGGAGATCCTGGGGTGAATACGAGCAGTACTTC
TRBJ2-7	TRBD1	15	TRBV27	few	CASSPRTGPLYEQYF	TGTGCCAGCAGTCCACGGACAGGGCCACTCTACGAGCAGTACTTC
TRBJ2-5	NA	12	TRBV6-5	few	CASSSNRETQYF	TGTGCCAGCAGTTCTAATCGAGAGACCCAGTACTTC
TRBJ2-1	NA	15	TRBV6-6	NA	CATVLRAGPYNEQFF	TGTGCCACCGTCCTCCGGGCAGGGCCGTACAATGAGCAGTTCTTC
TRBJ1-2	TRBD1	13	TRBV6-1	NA	CASSERGPYGYTF	TGTGCCAGCAGTGAAAGGGGGCCCTATGGCTACACCTTC
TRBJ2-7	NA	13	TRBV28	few	CASSQLRSYEQYF	TGTGCCAGCAGTCAACTACGATCCTACGAGCAGTACTTC
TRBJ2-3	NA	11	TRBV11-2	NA	CASSITDTQYF	TGTGCCAGCAGCATCACAGATACGCAGTATTTT
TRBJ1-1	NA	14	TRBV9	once	CASSVEGMNTEAFF	TGTGCCAGCAGCGTAGAGGGTATGAACACTGAAGCTTTCTTT
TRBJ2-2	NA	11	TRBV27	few	CASSYSGELFF	TGTGCCAGCAGCTACTCCGGGGAGCTGTTTTTT
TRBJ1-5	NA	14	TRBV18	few	CASSTQGLGQPQHF	TGTGCCAGCTCAACGCAGGGGCTAGGTCAGCCCCAGCATTTT
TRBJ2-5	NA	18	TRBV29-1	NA	CSVGKSGRRDLPGQTQYF	TGCAGCGTTGGGAAAAGTGGACGCAGGGACCTACCTGGGCAGACCCAGTACTTC
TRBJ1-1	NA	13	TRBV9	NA	CASSVDQEGEAFF	TGTGCCAGCAGCGTAGATCAGGAAGGTGAAGCTTTCTTT
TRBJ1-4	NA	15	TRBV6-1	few	CASSEARGFSEKLFF	TGTGCCAGCAGTGAAGCGCGTGGTTTCTCTGAAAAACTGTTTTTT
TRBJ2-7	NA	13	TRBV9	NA	CASSVAGFGEQYF	TGTGCCAGCAGCGTAGCAGGGTTCGGCGAGCAGTACTTC
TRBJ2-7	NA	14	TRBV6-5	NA	CASSYRAASYEQYF	TGTGCCAGCAGTTACCGGGCCGCCTCCTACGAGCAGTACTTC
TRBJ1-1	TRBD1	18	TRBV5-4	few	CASSLLDRGLGRVTEAFF	TGTGCCAGCAGCCTCCTTGACAGGGGGTTAGGAAGGGTCACTGAAGCTTTCTTT
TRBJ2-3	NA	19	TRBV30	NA	CAWRAPRGSRGKRTDTQYF	TGTGCCTGGAGAGCCCCCCGGGGGAGTCGGGGGAAACGCACAGATACGCAGTATTTT
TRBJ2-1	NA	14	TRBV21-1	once	CASTYRPRYNEQFF	TGTGCCAGCACCTACAGGCCGCGCTACAATGAGCAGTTCTTC
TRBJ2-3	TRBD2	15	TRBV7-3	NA	CASSFSGGAGDTQYF	TGTGCCAGCAGCTTTAGCGGGGGGGCAGGTGATACGCAGTATTTT
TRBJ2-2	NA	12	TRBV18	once	CASATYTGELFF	TGTGCCAGCGCGACTTACACCGGGGAGCTGTTTTTT
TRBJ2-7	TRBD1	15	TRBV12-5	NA	CASGGSGGKAYEQYF	TGTGCTAGTGGGGGCTCAGGGGGAAAGGCCTACGAGCAGTACTTC
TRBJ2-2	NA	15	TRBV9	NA	CASSPETGATGELFF	TGTGCCAGCAGCCCCGAGACCGGGGCCACCGGGGAGCTGTTTTTT
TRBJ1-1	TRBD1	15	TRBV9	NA	CASSLRTGGNTEAFF	TGTGCCAGCAGCTTACGGACAGGGGGGAACACTGAAGCTTTCTTT
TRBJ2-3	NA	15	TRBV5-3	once	CARSLYSHPTDTQYF	TGTGCCAGAAGCTTGTATTCCCACCCCACAGATACGCAGTATTTT
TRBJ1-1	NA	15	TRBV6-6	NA	CASSSKSNSNTEAFF	TGTGCCAGCAGTTCCAAATCCAATTCGAACACTGAAGCTTTCTTT
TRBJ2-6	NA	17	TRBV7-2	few	CASSFAAILSGANVLTF	TGTGCCAGCAGCTTTGCGGCCATCCTATCTGGGGCCAACGTCCTGACTTTC
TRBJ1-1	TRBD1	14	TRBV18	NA	CASSPLGQATEAFF	TGTGCCAGCTCACCACTTGGACAGGCCACTGAAGCTTTCTTT
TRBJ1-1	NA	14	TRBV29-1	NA	CSVERDPRSTEAFF	TGCAGCGTTGAAAGGGACCCAAGGAGTACTGAAGCTTTCTTT
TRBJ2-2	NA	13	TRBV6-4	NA	CASSGLNTGELFF	TGTGCCAGCAGTGGCCTTAACACCGGGGAGCTGTTTTTT
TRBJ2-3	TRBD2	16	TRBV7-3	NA	CASSVVGGGRTDTQYF	TGTGCCAGCAGCGTGGTGGGCGGGGGGCGCACAGATACGCAGTATTTT
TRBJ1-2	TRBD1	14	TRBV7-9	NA	CASSLDPTGNGYTF	TGTGCCAGCAGCTTAGACCCGACAGGGAATGGCTACACCTTC
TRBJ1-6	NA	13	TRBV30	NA	CAWSRAANSPLHF	TGTGCCTGGAGTAGGGCAGCTAATTCACCCCTCCACTTT
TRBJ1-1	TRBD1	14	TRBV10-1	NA	CASSDEGARPEAFF	TGCGCCAGCAGTGATGAGGGGGCGCGACCTGAAGCTTTCTTT
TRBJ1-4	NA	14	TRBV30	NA	CAWSVPTTNEKLFF	TGTGCCTGGAGTGTCCCCACAACTAATGAAAAACTGTTTTTT
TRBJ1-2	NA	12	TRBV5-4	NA	CASSEGERGYTF	TGTGCCAGCAGCGAAGGAGAGCGTGGCTACACCTTC
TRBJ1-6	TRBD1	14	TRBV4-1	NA	CASSRDSNNSPLHF	TGCGCCAGCAGCCGGGACAGCAATAATTCACCCCTCCACTTT
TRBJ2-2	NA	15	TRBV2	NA	CASKLDRLNTGELFF	TGTGCCAGCAAGCTCGACCGCCTCAACACCGGGGAGCTGTTTTTT
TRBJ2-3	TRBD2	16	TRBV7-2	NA	CASSLAPGRGTDTQYF	TGTGCCAGCAGCTTAGCGCCGGGGAGGGGAACAGATACGCAGTATTTT
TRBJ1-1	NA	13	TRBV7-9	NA	CASSSWDGPRAFF	TGTGCCAGCAGCTCGTGGGACGGGCCCCGAGCTTTCTTT
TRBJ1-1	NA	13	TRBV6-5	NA	CASSSTMNTEAFF	TGTGCCAGCAGTTCCACAATGAACACTGAAGCTTTCTTT
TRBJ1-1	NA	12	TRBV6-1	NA	CASRIQGTEAFF	TGTGCCAGCAGGATACAGGGAACTGAAGCTTTCTTT
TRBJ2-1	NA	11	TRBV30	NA	CAWSVYSEQFF	TGTGCCTGGAGTGTATACTCTGAGCAGTTCTTC
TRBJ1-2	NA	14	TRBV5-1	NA	CASTLELGAYGYTF	TGCGCCAGCACCTTGGAGTTAGGAGCTTATGGCTACACCTTC
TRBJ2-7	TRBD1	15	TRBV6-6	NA	CASSNSGTGGIRQYF	TGTGCCAGCAGTAACTCTGGGACAGGGGGAATTAGGCAGTACTTC
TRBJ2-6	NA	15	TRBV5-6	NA	CASSQQVSGANVLTF	TGTGCCAGCAGCCAGCAGGTCTCTGGGGCCAACGTCCTGACTTTC
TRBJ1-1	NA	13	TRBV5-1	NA	CASSTELNTEAFF	TGCGCCAGCAGCACAGAATTGAACACTGAAGCTTTCTTT
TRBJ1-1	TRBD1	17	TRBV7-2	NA	CASSSPGTARRNTEAFF	TGTGCCAGCAGCTCCCCCGGGACAGCCCGGCGGAACACTGAAGCTTTCTTT
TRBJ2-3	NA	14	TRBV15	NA	CATSRRGGADTQYF	TGTGCCACCAGCAGGCGCGGGGGCGCGGATACGCAGTATTTT
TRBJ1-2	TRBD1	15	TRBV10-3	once	CAIKTGTGADYGYTF	TGTGCCATCAAAACCGGGACAGGGGCCGACTATGGCTACACCTTC